This is a list of T cell receptor beta chains from one sample in a study of blood T cell repertoires in COVID-19. Using immunoSEQ multiplex PCR, the repertoire was profiled, and TCRdb retains in-frame clones only, with some absent. The sample has 200,000 to 250,000 clones, approximately 90% seen once; the top ten hold approximately 12%. Material for sequencing was peripheral blood. These receptors were obtained from a woman between 18 and 29 years old who had recovered from COVID-19. Each CDR3 is given with its conserved first and last residue. A D gene is named only where the DNA matches it firmly. Some rows mark clone size as missing; the rest say once, few, many or name a class of expanded clone.

cdr3_nt cdr3_aa d_call j_call v_call clone_size cdr3_length
TGTGCCAGCAGCGTAGAGCCCACTAGCGGATCCTACAATGAGCAGTTCTTC CASSVEPTSGSYNEQFF TRBD2 TRBJ2-1 TRBV9 . 17
TGTGCCAGCTTAAGGACAGGGAGGTTCGCTGAAGCTTTCTTT CASLRTGRFAEAFF TRBD1 TRBJ1-1 TRBV7-9 . 14
TGTGCCAGCAGCGTAGTTGGGCTAACAGGGAACACTGAAGCTTTCTTT CASSVVGLTGNTEAFF . TRBJ1-1 TRBV9 . 16
TGCGCCAGCAGCCATTTCCGGGGTCCCCGCAATGAGCAGTTCTTC CASSHFRGPRNEQFF . TRBJ2-1 TRBV4-1 . 15
TGTGCCAGCAGCAAAGCTGGGACAGGGTTCCACGAGCAGTACTTC CASSKAGTGFHEQYF . TRBJ2-7 TRBV21-1 . 15
TGTGCCAGTCCTTTGACTAGCGAAGAGACCCAGTACTTC CASPLTSEETQYF TRBD2 TRBJ2-5 TRBV2 . 13
TGCGCCAGCAGCTTGGCGGTACCCGGCGGATACAATGAGCAGTTCTTC CASSLAVPGGYNEQFF . TRBJ2-1 TRBV5-1 . 16
TGTGCCAGCAGCCCTACTAGCGGAGACTCCTACGAGCAGTACTTC CASSPTSGDSYEQYF TRBD2 TRBJ2-7 TRBV7-2 . 15
TGTGCCAGTAGCGGGACATTTGGAAACACCATATATTTT CASSGTFGNTIYF . TRBJ1-3 TRBV19 . 13
TGTGCCAGCAGGGCCAGGGGAGACACCGGGGAGCTGTTTTTT CASRARGDTGELFF . TRBJ2-2 TRBV6-6 . 14
TGTGCCACCAGCAGAGAAGGGGATTATGGTCAGCCCCAGCATTTT CATSREGDYGQPQHF . TRBJ1-5 TRBV15 . 15
TGTGCCATCGACGGACAGGGTTTCTATGGCTACACCTTC CAIDGQGFYGYTF TRBD1 TRBJ1-2 TRBV10-3 . 13
TGTGCCAGTAGGAGACAGGGGGCGTCCCACGAGCAGTACTTC CASRRQGASHEQYF TRBD1 TRBJ2-7 TRBV19 . 14
TGTGCCAGCAGTTCCCCGGATAGGACAGGGATGGGCTACACCTTC CASSSPDRTGMGYTF TRBD1 TRBJ1-2 TRBV6-5 . 15
TGCGCCAGCAGCTTGCGAACAGGGGAGTCACCCCTCCACTTT CASSLRTGESPLHF TRBD1 TRBJ1-6 TRBV5-1 . 14
TGTGCCAGCAGCGTAGAAGGACTAGCGGGAGTCGGTGAGCAGTTCTTC CASSVEGLAGVGEQFF TRBD2 TRBJ2-1 TRBV9 . 16
TGTGCCAGCAGCCAGATGGACAGCAATGAGCAGTTCTTC CASSQMDSNEQFF . TRBJ2-1 TRBV5-8 . 13
TGTGCCAGCAGCCGGTGGATGGAGCGGCCCCCGACGAGGTATGAGCAGTTCTTC CASSRWMERPPTRYEQFF . TRBJ2-1 TRBV5-4 once 18
TGTGCCAGCAGCGTATGGGACAGGGGGCTGGATGGCTACACCTTC CASSVWDRGLDGYTF TRBD1 TRBJ1-2 TRBV9 once 15
TGTGCCAGCAGCATCGACAGGGGCGCGACACCCCTCCACTTT CASSIDRGATPLHF TRBD1 TRBJ1-6 TRBV11-2 once 14
TGTGCCAGCAGCTCTCGGACAGGGAAGGATGAAAACATTCAGTACTTC CASSSRTGKDENIQYF TRBD1 TRBJ2-4 TRBV7-9 . 16
TGTGCCAGTAGTATCAACCAAAACCGGGACAGGGGTGCCGGGGAGCTGTTTTTT CASSINQNRDRGAGELFF TRBD1 TRBJ2-2 TRBV19 . 18
TGTGCCAGCAGCTTCCCTCGACTAGCGGCCACTTCCGAGCAGTACTTC CASSFPRLAATSEQYF TRBD2 TRBJ2-7 TRBV5-5 . 16
TGTGCCAGCAGCGTAGGGGGGACTAGCGGCCAAGAGACCCAGTACTTC CASSVGGTSGQETQYF TRBD2 TRBJ2-5 TRBV9 . 16
TGCGCCAGCAGCGAAGGGACTAGCGGCCAAGAGACCCAGTACTTC CASSEGTSGQETQYF TRBD2 TRBJ2-5 TRBV4-1 . 15
TGCGCCAGCAGCTTGGGGACAGGGGTTGCAACTAATGAAAAACTGTTTTTT CASSLGTGVATNEKLFF TRBD1 TRBJ1-4 TRBV5-1 . 17
TGTGCCAGCAGTCCCCACGGGACAGGGGGTGTTCGGGATCAGCCCCAGCATTTT CASSPHGTGGVRDQPQHF TRBD1 TRBJ1-5 TRBV6-2/TRBV6-3 . 18
TGTGCCAGCAGTTACGGGGCAGAAGCCTATGGCTACACCTTC CASSYGAEAYGYTF . TRBJ1-2 TRBV6-5 . 14
TGTGCCAGCAGACCCTCCCGGTTTGGCGGGAGGGACAATGAGCAGTTCTTC CASRPSRFGGRDNEQFF TRBD2 TRBJ2-1 TRBV3-1/TRBV3-2 . 17
TGTGCCAGCAGCTCGCCGACTAGCGGGACCTACGAGCAGTACTTC CASSSPTSGTYEQYF TRBD2 TRBJ2-7 TRBV7-2 . 15
TGTGCCTGGAGTGTAACGGGTACCGGAGCTTTCTTT CAWSVTGTGAFF . TRBJ1-1 TRBV30 . 12
TGTGCCAGCAGCTTAACGAGGCAGACGCCTCAGTACTTC CASSLTRQTPQYF . TRBJ2-5 TRBV7-3 . 13
TGTGCCAGCAGTGAAGTAATCGGGCAGGGTCACGAGCAGTACTTC CASSEVIGQGHEQYF . TRBJ2-7 TRBV6-1 . 15
TGTGCCAGCAGGCCGCGACAGGGGGCAGTGGGAGCTTTCTTT CASRPRQGAVGAFF TRBD1 TRBJ1-1 TRBV27 many 14
TGTGCCAGCAGCCGACTTGGCGGCCAAGTGGGAGTTGATGAGCAGTTCTTC CASSRLGGQVGVDEQFF . TRBJ2-1 TRBV7-9 . 17
TGCGCCAGCAGCCAGCCGGGACAACAGTTCTTC CASSQPGQQFF . TRBJ2-1 TRBV4-1 . 11